The rows below give T cell receptor beta chains drawn from one sample of a study of patients and donors after allogeneic stem cell transplantation. Each CDR3 protein is one row after TCRdb ran MiXCR on the RT-PCR reads. The sample contains about 230,000 distinct CDR3 sequences, 13% to 15% of which appear only once. The specimen sequenced was blood, either unsorted or a sorted T cell fraction (not recorded which). All receptors come from a human donor who was either an allogeneic HSCT recipient or a stem cell or donor lymphocyte infusion donor (not recorded which). It is not recorded whose cells these are; they may come from a transplant donor. Each CDR3 is given with its conserved first and last residue. The D gene is left open where the match is weak. Clone size is not always given. Where it is, it says once, few, many or a class for expanded clones.

few	-	TRBV24-1	TRBJ2-3	TGTGCCACCAGTTCCTGGCAGGGCGTTTTCACAGATACGCAGTATTTT	CATSSWQGVFTDTQYF
few	TRBD1	TRBV6-2/TRBV6-3	TRBJ1-2	TGTGCCAGCAGCCCTACGGGACAGGGGACCTATGGCTACACCTTC	CASSPTGQGTYGYTF
few	TRBD1	TRBV7-6	TRBJ1-6	TGTGCCAGCAGCTTAGATGCGGGACAGGGGGGCTCACCCCTCCACTTT	CASSLDAGQGGSPLHF
many	TRBD2	TRBV11-3	TRBJ2-2	TGTGCCAGCAGCTACAGACTAGCATATGGAACCGGGGAGCTGTTTTTT	CASSYRLAYGTGELFF
few	-	TRBV20-1	TRBJ2-7	TGCAGTGCTAGAGATGGTGGGCTAGAACTTCCCTACGAGCAGTACTTC	CSARDGGLELPYEQYF
-	TRBD1	TRBV7-8	TRBJ2-7	TGTGCCAGCAGCAGAGATGGACAGGGGGTCCGCGAGCAGTACTTC	CASSRDGQGVREQYF
few	TRBD1	TRBV11-2	TRBJ2-3	TGTGCCAGCAGCACCTGCCCCGTCGAAGGGGGCCCCACAGATACGCAGTATTTT	CASSTCPVEGGPTDTQYF
-	-	TRBV5-1	TRBJ2-1	TGCGCCAGCAGCTTGGACCGGGGGTACAGCTCCTACAATGAGCAGTTCTTC	CASSLDRGYSSYNEQFF
many	-	TRBV28	TRBJ1-5	TGTGCCAGCAGTTTTTCAGGCAGGGATTCCAATCAGCCCCAGCATTTT	CASSFSGRDSNQPQHF
few	-	TRBV18	TRBJ1-6	TGTGCCAGCTCGTCTCGGGAATTCAGGTCACCCCTCCACTTT	CASSSREFRSPLHF
few	-	TRBV7-2	TRBJ1-6	TGTGCCAGCAGCCCAGGACAGTCGGGTTCACCCCTCCACTTT	CASSPGQSGSPLHF
-	TRBD2	TRBV5-6	TRBJ2-2	TGTGCCAGCAGCTTAAATAGCGGGGGTCTTACCGGGGAGCTGTTTTTT	CASSLNSGGLTGELFF
-	-	TRBV12-2	TRBJ2-2	TGTGCAAGTCGCCGAATGGACAGTTTGAGGACTAGCGGGAGCTCCGGGGAGCTGTTTTTT	CASRRMDSLRTSGSSGELFF
-	-	TRBV24-1	TRBJ2-2	TGTGCCACCAGTGATCCTGCAGGGGACTACTTTCAGATTAACACCGGGGAGCTGTTTTTT	CATSDPAGDYFQINTGELFF
few	TRBD1	TRBV9	TRBJ2-7	TGTGCCAGCTCTACTACGGGACAGGGATACGAGCAGTACTTC	CASSTTGQGYEQYF